The 3 T cell receptor beta chains reported below all come from one sample, sequenced in a study of T cells in Graves' hyperthyroidism and ophthalmopathy. Amplification yielded TCR beta CDR3 regions, with RNA transcripts as the source. The HTBI set primed first-round TCR CDR3 RT-PCR. Each CDR3 protein gets one entry after TCRdb re-called the multiplex PCR reads with MiXCR. Among 500,000 to 700,000 distinct CDR3 sequences, over 15% were seen once, and the ten largest hold 15% to 20%. Material: blood. These receptor sequences come from a woman aged 18-29 years with Graves' hyperthyroidism.

There are many counts of this clonotype. This rearrangement joins TRBV28 to TRBJ2-4; D is possibly TRBD1 (6 bases). CDR1 and CDR2 from the germline V gene are MDHEN and SYDVKM. Trimming cost V 4 bases and J 0 bases, with 10 bases left between them. The CDR3 is made up of 15 amino acids. The CDR3 DNA follows: TGTGCCAGCAGTTCCGGACAGACAGCCAAAAACATTCAGTACTTC. It specifies CASSSGQTAKNIQYF.

The sample holds many counts of this clonotype. V usage is TRBV12-3 or TRBV12-4 and J usage is TRBJ2-4; tentatively, D is TRBD1 (6 bases). The germline V and J ends were trimmed by 1 base and 7 bases, with 14 bases remaining between them. The CDR3 loop spans 15 amino acids. CDR3 sequence reads: CASSLGRTEANIQYF. In DNA, the CDR3 is TGTGCCAGCAGTTTAGGCCGGACAGAGGCGAACATTCAGTACTTC.

This clonotype was observed many times. This chain connects TRBV20-1 to TRBJ2-7, with D possibly matching TRBD2 (7 bases). V was cut by 0 bases and J by 5 bases, with 29 bases left in between. Germline CDR1 is DFQATT and CDR2 is SNEGSKA (reference sequence). CDR3 length: 19 amino acids. CDR3 DNA: TGCAGTGCTAGAGACCTCCTGGGGGGGGGGGGCGCCAGTGGAGACGAGCAGTACTTC. Amino acid sequence: CSARDLLGGGGASGDEQYF.